A selection of T cell receptor beta chains follows, all from one sample in a study of shared clonotypes between healthy human individuals. Measured with immunoSEQ multiplex PCR; TCRdb has only the in-frame clones, and not every one. The table records 1.5 million to 2.5 million clones, about 95% of them present only once. The sample consisted of naive CD8+ T cells sorted from blood. The receptors come from a man aged 18 to 29 in good health. Each CDR3 is given with its conserved first and last residue. The D gene is left open where the match is weak. Rows give clone size only sometimes, using once, few, many, or a class for an expanded clone.

j_call: TRBJ1-2
d_call: .
clone_size: few
v_call: TRBV11-2
cdr3_nt: TGTGCCACCGGGGGGAAAGTGGAGGGCTACACCTTC
cdr3_aa: CATGGKVEGYTF

j_call: TRBJ2-7
d_call: TRBD1
clone_size: .
v_call: TRBV6-5
cdr3_nt: TGTGCCAGCAGTCCCGGGACAGGGGGGCCCGAGCAGTACTTC
cdr3_aa: CASSPGTGGPEQYF

j_call: TRBJ2-7
d_call: .
clone_size: .
v_call: TRBV25-1
cdr3_nt: TGTGCCAGCAGTGCTTACGAGCAGTACTTC
cdr3_aa: CASSAYEQYF

j_call: TRBJ2-7
d_call: .
clone_size: .
v_call: TRBV6-1
cdr3_nt: TGTGCCAGCAGTGAAGGGAGAGGGGGAATCTACGAGCAGTACTTC
cdr3_aa: CASSEGRGGIYEQYF

j_call: TRBJ2-1
d_call: TRBD1
clone_size: .
v_call: TRBV7-9
cdr3_nt: TGTGCCAGCAGCTCCTCGGACGGGACAGCAATCTACAATGAGCAGTTCTTC
cdr3_aa: CASSSSDGTAIYNEQFF

j_call: TRBJ2-1
d_call: TRBD2
clone_size: .
v_call: TRBV5-4
cdr3_nt: TGTGCCAGCAGTCCGGGACTAGCGGAACCCTACAATGAGCAGTTCTTC
cdr3_aa: CASSPGLAEPYNEQFF

j_call: TRBJ2-5
d_call: TRBD2
clone_size: .
v_call: TRBV2
cdr3_nt: TGTGCCAGCAGTCTCTTAGCGGGAGTATCGGCAGAGACCCAGTACTTC
cdr3_aa: CASSLLAGVSAETQYF

j_call: TRBJ1-1
d_call: .
clone_size: .
v_call: TRBV27
cdr3_nt: TGTGCCAGCAGTTTCCTCCAGGGAGGTGGTGAAGCTTTCTTT
cdr3_aa: CASSFLQGGGEAFF

j_call: TRBJ2-1
d_call: TRBD2
clone_size: .
v_call: TRBV25-1
cdr3_nt: TGTGCCAGCAGTCTCCCGGGACTAGCAACTGAGCAGTTCTTC
cdr3_aa: CASSLPGLATEQFF

j_call: TRBJ2-7
d_call: .
clone_size: .
v_call: TRBV30
cdr3_nt: TGTGCCTGGAGCGGTTGGGAAGGCTCCTACGAGCAGTACTTC
cdr3_aa: CAWSGWEGSYEQYF

j_call: TRBJ2-7
d_call: TRBD2
clone_size: .
v_call: TRBV11-1
cdr3_nt: TGTGCCAGCAGCCTCAACGGGGGGTACGAGCAGTACTTC
cdr3_aa: CASSLNGGYEQYF

j_call: TRBJ2-7
d_call: .
clone_size: .
v_call: TRBV13
cdr3_nt: TGTGCCAGCAGTTCCGGTGCTTCCTACGAGCAGTACTTC
cdr3_aa: CASSSGASYEQYF

j_call: TRBJ2-3
d_call: TRBD2
clone_size: .
v_call: TRBV7-2
cdr3_nt: TGTGCCAGCAACCCGACTAGCGGGAGTGCAGATACGCAGTATTTT
cdr3_aa: CASNPTSGSADTQYF

j_call: TRBJ2-5
d_call: TRBD2
clone_size: once
v_call: TRBV27
cdr3_nt: TGTGCCAGCAGTCCGGGGACTAGCGGGGGCGAGGGGAAGACCCAGTACTTC
cdr3_aa: CASSPGTSGGEGKTQYF

j_call: TRBJ1-1
d_call: .
clone_size: .
v_call: TRBV28
cdr3_nt: TGTGCCAGCAGTTTTCCGGCAGGCGCATTGAACACTGAAGCTTTCTTT
cdr3_aa: CASSFPAGALNTEAFF

j_call: TRBJ1-1
d_call: .
clone_size: .
v_call: TRBV2
cdr3_nt: TGTGCCAGCAGTGCAGGGAGCACTGAAGCTTTCTTT
cdr3_aa: CASSAGSTEAFF

j_call: TRBJ2-7
d_call: .
clone_size: .
v_call: TRBV6-6
cdr3_nt: TGTGCCAGCAGTTACTCGGGTTCCTCCTACGAGCAGTACTTC
cdr3_aa: CASSYSGSSYEQYF

j_call: TRBJ2-7
d_call: .
clone_size: once
v_call: TRBV27
cdr3_nt: TGTGCCAGCAGTTTTATCGGTGCCTCCTACGAGCAGTACTTC
cdr3_aa: CASSFIGASYEQYF

j_call: TRBJ2-7
d_call: .
clone_size: .
v_call: TRBV7-9
cdr3_nt: TGTGCCAGCAGCCCGGAGGGCTCCCCCTACGAGCAGTACTTC
cdr3_aa: CASSPEGSPYEQYF

j_call: TRBJ1-1
d_call: .
clone_size: .
v_call: TRBV6-5
cdr3_nt: TGTGCCAGCAGCGACAGGCGGTCGGGAAACACTGAAGCTTTCTTT
cdr3_aa: CASSDRRSGNTEAFF

j_call: TRBJ2-1
d_call: TRBD2
clone_size: .
v_call: TRBV6-5
cdr3_nt: TGTGCCAGCAGTTACAAGCGGGGGTCCTTCAATGAGCAGTTCTTC
cdr3_aa: CASSYKRGSFNEQFF

j_call: TRBJ2-7
d_call: TRBD2
clone_size: .
v_call: TRBV5-5
cdr3_nt: TGTGCCAGCAGCTTGCCGGGGGGAGGCTACGAGCAGTACTTC
cdr3_aa: CASSLPGGGYEQYF

j_call: TRBJ2-5
d_call: TRBD2
clone_size: .
v_call: TRBV28
cdr3_nt: TGTGCCAGCAGCCCAGCGGGGGGGGACGAGACCCAGTACTTC
cdr3_aa: CASSPAGGDETQYF

j_call: TRBJ2-3
d_call: TRBD2
clone_size: .
v_call: TRBV9
cdr3_nt: TGTGCCAGCAGCGTAGGTGATAGCGGGAGCACAGATACGCAGTATTTT
cdr3_aa: CASSVGDSGSTDTQYF

j_call: TRBJ1-2
d_call: .
clone_size: .
v_call: TRBV9
cdr3_nt: TGTGCCAGCAGCGTAGGAGGCGGTAACTATGGCTACACCTTC
cdr3_aa: CASSVGGGNYGYTF

j_call: TRBJ1-5
d_call: TRBD1
clone_size: .
v_call: TRBV7-6
cdr3_nt: TGTGCCAGCAGCGTATCTCCGGGACAGGGAAGCAATCAGCCCCAGCATTTT
cdr3_aa: CASSVSPGQGSNQPQHF

j_call: TRBJ2-7
d_call: .
clone_size: .
v_call: TRBV6-5
cdr3_nt: TGTGCCAGCAGTTACGCCGGGACCTACGAGCAGTACTTC
cdr3_aa: CASSYAGTYEQYF

j_call: TRBJ2-2
d_call: .
clone_size: few
v_call: TRBV4-1
cdr3_nt: TGCGCCAGCAGCCGTCCTGGGGGGGAGCTGTTTTTT
cdr3_aa: CASSRPGGELFF

j_call: TRBJ2-1
d_call: .
clone_size: .
v_call: TRBV4-3
cdr3_nt: TGCGCCAGCAGCCAAGAGGTCCATGAGCAGTTCTTC
cdr3_aa: CASSQEVHEQFF

j_call: TRBJ2-7
d_call: .
clone_size: .
v_call: TRBV28
cdr3_nt: TGTGCCAGCAGTTTCAGGCAACTAACCCACGAGCAGTACTTC
cdr3_aa: CASSFRQLTHEQYF

j_call: TRBJ2-7
d_call: TRBD2
clone_size: .
v_call: TRBV7-9
cdr3_nt: TGTGCCAGCACCGCCTCCCTTAGCGGGAGGTTCAACGAGCAGTACTTC
cdr3_aa: CASTASLSGRFNEQYF

j_call: TRBJ2-3
d_call: .
clone_size: .
v_call: TRBV11-2
cdr3_nt: TGTGCCAGCAGCTTAGAAGTGACAGATACGCAGTATTTT
cdr3_aa: CASSLEVTDTQYF